This TCR beta chain was sequenced in a study of blood T cell repertoires in COVID-19. The data were produced by immunoSEQ multiplex PCR, yet TCRdb's version contains in-frame clones alone and is incomplete. The sample lists hundreds of thousands of clones, around 88% occurring once. Germline trimming cut 1 base from V and 3 bases from J; bases unmatched to any gene: 2. This CDR3 contains 14 residues. CDR1 and CDR2 from the germline V gene are MDHEN and SYDVKM. Sequenced material: PBMCs or T cells enriched from blood (not recorded which). This sequence joins TRBV28 and TRBJ2-7; 8 bases map to TRBD1. The receptor was derived from a woman between 35 and 50 years old with acute COVID-19. The CDR3 sequence: CASSLSDRDYEQYF. The CDR3 nucleotides read TGTGCCAGCAGTTTATCGGACAGGGACTACGAGCAGTACTTC.